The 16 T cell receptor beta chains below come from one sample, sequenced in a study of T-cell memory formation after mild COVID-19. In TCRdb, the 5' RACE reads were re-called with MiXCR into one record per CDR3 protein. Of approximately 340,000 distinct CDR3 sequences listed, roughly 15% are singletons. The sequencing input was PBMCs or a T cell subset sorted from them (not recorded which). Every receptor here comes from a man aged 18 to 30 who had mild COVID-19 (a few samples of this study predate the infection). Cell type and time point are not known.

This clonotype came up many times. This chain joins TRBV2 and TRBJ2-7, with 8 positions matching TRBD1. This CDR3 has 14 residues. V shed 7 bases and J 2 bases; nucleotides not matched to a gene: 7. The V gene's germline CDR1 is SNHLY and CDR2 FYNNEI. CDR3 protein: CASKQGASPYEQYF. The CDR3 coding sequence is TGTGCCAGCAAGCAGGGGGCCTCTCCCTACGAGCAGTACTTC.

The CDR3 region has the DNA TGTGCTGTCGGGGCAGCGCGCTCTGGGGCCAACGTCCTGACTTTC. Protein product: CAVGAARSGANVLTF. V gene TRBV7-2 combines with J gene TRBJ2-6; perhaps D is TRBD1 or TRBD2 (5 bases each). The germline V gene encodes CDR1 SGHTA and CDR2 FQGNSA. The CDR3 totals 15 residues.

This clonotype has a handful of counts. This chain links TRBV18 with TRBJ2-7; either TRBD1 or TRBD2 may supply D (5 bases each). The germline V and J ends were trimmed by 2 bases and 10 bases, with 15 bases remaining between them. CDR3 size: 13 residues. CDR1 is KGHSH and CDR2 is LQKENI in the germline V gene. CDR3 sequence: CASSPSVRDPQYF. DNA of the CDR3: TGTGCCAGCTCACCATCCGTACGGGACCCCCAGTACTTC.

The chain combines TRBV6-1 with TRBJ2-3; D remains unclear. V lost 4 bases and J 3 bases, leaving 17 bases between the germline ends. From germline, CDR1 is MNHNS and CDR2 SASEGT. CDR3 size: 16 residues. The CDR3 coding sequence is TGTGCCAGCAGTGCAGTAGCAGGAATTTCGACAGATACGCAGTATTTT. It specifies CASSAVAGISTDTQYF.

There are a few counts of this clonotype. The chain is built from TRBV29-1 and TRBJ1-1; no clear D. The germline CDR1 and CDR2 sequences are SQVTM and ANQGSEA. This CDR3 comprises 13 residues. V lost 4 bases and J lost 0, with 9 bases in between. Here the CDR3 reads CSVARLMNTEAFF. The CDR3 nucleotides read TGCAGCGTTGCCAGATTAATGAACACTGAAGCTTTCTTT.

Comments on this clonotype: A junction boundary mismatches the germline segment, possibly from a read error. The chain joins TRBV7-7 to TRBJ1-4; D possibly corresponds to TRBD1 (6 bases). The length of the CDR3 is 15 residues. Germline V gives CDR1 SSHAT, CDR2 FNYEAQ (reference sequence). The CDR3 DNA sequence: TGTGCTAGCAGCTTAGACGGGGGCTCTAATGAAAAACTGTTTTTT. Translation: CASSLDGGSNEKLFF.

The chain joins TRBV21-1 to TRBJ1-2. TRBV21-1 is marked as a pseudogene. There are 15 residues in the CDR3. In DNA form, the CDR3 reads TGTGCCAGCAGCTCGGGGGGACGGCACCAGTATGGCTACACCTTC. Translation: CASSSGGRHQYGYTF.

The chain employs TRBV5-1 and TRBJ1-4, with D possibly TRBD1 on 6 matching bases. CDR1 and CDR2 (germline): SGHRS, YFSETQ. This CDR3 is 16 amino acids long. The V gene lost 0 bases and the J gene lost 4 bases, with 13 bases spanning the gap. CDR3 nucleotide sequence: TGCGCCAGCAGCTTGGCCCCGGGACAAGATAATGAAAAACTGTTTTTT. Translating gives CASSLAPGQDNEKLFF.

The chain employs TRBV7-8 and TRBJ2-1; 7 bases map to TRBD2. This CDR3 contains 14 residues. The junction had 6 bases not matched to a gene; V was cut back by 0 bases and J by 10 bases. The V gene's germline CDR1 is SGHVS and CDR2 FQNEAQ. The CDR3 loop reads CASSLASSGDEQFF. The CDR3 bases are TGTGCCAGCAGCTTAGCGTCGAGCGGGGACGAGCAGTTCTTC. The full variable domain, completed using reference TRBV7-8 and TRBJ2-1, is GAGVSQSPRYKVAKRGQDVALRCDPISGHVSLFWYQQALGQGPEFLTYFQNEAQLDKSGLPSDRFFAERPEGSVSTLKIQRTQQEDSAVYLCASSLASSGDEQFFGPGTRLTVL.

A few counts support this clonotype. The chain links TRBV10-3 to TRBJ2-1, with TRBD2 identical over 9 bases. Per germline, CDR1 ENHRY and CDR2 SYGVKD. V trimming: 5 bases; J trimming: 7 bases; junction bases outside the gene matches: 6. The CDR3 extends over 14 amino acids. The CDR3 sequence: CAISLQRGENEQFF. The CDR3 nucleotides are TGTGCCATCAGTCTTCAGCGGGGGGAGAATGAGCAGTTCTTC.

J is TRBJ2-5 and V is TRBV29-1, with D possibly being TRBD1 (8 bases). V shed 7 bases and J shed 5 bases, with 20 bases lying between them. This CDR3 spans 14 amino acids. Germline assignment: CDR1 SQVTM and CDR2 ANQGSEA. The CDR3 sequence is CSATGGQGWETQYF. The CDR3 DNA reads TGCAGCGCCACGGGAGGACAGGGATGGGAGACCCAGTACTTC.

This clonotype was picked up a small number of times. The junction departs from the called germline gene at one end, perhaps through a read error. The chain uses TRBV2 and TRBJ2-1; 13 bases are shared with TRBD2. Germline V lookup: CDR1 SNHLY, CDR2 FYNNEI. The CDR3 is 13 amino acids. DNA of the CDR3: TGTGCCAGCAGTACTAGCGGGGGGGTTGCGGGGGTCTTC. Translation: CASSTSGGVAGVF.

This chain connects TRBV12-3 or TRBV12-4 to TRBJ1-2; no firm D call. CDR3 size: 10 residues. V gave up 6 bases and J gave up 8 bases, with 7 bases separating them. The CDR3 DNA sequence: TGTGCCAGCAGCCTTAAGGGCTACACCTTC. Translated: CASSLKGYTF.

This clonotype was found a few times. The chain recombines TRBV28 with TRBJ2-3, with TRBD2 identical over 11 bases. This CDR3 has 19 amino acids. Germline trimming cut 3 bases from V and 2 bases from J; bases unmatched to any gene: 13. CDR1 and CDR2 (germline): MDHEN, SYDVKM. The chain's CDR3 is CASSLLMEASGGSTDTQYF. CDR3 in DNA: TGTGCCAGCAGTTTGCTGATGGAGGCTAGCGGGGGGTCCACAGATACGCAGTATTTT.

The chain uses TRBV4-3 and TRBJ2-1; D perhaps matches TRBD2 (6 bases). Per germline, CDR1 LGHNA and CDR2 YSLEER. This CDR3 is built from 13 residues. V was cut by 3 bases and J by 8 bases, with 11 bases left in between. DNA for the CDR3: TGCGCCAGCAGCCATCGGGGGTGGCATGAGCAGTTCTTC. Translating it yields CASSHRGWHEQFF.

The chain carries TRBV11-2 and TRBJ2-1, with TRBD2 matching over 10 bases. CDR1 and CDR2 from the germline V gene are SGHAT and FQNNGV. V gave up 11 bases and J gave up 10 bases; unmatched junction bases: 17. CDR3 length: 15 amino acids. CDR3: CASSATSGYTGEQFF. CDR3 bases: TGTGCCTCCTCTGCGACTAGCGGGTATACTGGCGAGCAGTTCTTC.